This is a list of T cell receptor beta chains from one sample in a study of T cells in Graves' hyperthyroidism and ophthalmopathy. MiXCR, run by TCRdb on the multiplex PCR reads, gives a single entry per CDR3 protein. The sample has roughly 500,000 distinct CDR3 sequences, 46% seen once. Material for sequencing was peripheral blood or thyroid tissue (not recorded which). Receptors originate from an adult woman with Graves' disease, either hyperthyroidism or ophthalmopathy (not recorded which). The CDR3 runs from the conserved cysteine through the conserved F or W. A D gene is named only where the DNA matches it firmly. Size is omitted from some rows. Given values are once, few, many or a class for expanded clones.

>.|TRBJ2-2|TRBV14|many
TGTGCCAGCAGCCAAGAAGCGGTAACCGGGGAGCTGTTTTTT
CASSQEAVTGELFF
>.|TRBJ2-5|TRBV29-1|.
TGCAGCGATCAGTCGGGCTGGGGAGAGACCCAGTACTTC
CSDQSGWGETQYF
>TRBD2|TRBJ2-7|TRBV20-1|.
TGCAGTGCTGCCGATAGCGGGAGCTCTCTTAAGCAGTACTTC
CSAADSGSSLKQYF
>.|TRBJ1-6|TRBV9|many
TGTGCCAGCAGCAAGGGACCCTGGTTCGACTCACCCCTCCACTTT
CASSKGPWFDSPLHF
>TRBD1|TRBJ2-6|TRBV5-8|.
TGTGCCAGCAGCTTGACAGGGGAGAACACTGAAGCTTTC
CASSLTGENTEAF
>.|TRBJ1-5|TRBV10-3|once
TGTGCCATCAGTGGGTCAGACCAGCCCCAGCATTTT
CAISGSDQPQHF
>.|TRBJ1-5|TRBV15|many
TGTGCCACCAGCAGAGATGGCACTGACAGGTACAATCAGCCCCAGCATTTT
CATSRDGTDRYNQPQHF
>TRBD2|TRBJ2-7|TRBV29-1|.
TGCAGCTTAGCGGGAGCCAACTACGAGCAGTACTTC
CSLAGANYEQYF
>TRBD1|TRBJ1-5|TRBV10-3|.
TGTGCCATCAGTGAGTCGGGGACAGGCAATCAGCCCCAGCATTTT
CAISESGTGNQPQHF
>TRBD2|TRBJ2-5|TRBV7-8|many
TGTGCCAGCAGCTACGGGGGGGGCCAAGAGACCCAGTACTTC
CASSYGGGQETQYF
>.|TRBJ1-5|TRBV19|.
TGTGCCAGCACTTTAAGGGCCAGCAATCAGCCCCAGCATTTT
CASTLRASNQPQHF
>.|TRBJ2-1|TRBV29-1|.
TGCAGCGTTGTCGTGGCGGCGTCAACCTCCTACAATGAGCAGTTCTTC
CSVVVAASTSYNEQFF
>.|TRBJ1-1|TRBV29-1|many
TGCAGCGCTTCAAGGGGGGGCAAGGGCACTGAAGCTTTCTTT
CSASRGGKGTEAFF
>TRBD1|TRBJ1-5|TRBV19|.
TGTGCCACCAGGGACAGGGCTGATCGGCCCCAGCATTTT
CATRDRADRPQHF
>TRBD2|TRBJ2-5|TRBV7-2|once
TGTGCCAGCAACGGGACTAGCGGGCACCAAGAGACCCAGTACTTC
CASNGTSGHQETQYF
>TRBD1|TRBJ1-2|TRBV7-2|many
TGTGCCAGCAGCCCCCAGGGGGATCTTACTATAGGCTACACCTTC
CASSPQGDLTIGYTF
>TRBD1|TRBJ2-7|TRBV15|once
TGTGCCACCAGCGTTGATAGACAGGGTGGCTACGAGCAGTACTTC
CATSVDRQGGYEQYF
>.|TRBJ1-6|TRBV7-9|.
TGTGCCAGCAGCGTGAACCGAGGGGTTAATTCACCCCTCCACTTT
CASSVNRGVNSPLHF